This entry concerns a single TCR beta chain. Sequence at one end of the junction differs from germline and may be a read error. This table comes from immunoSEQ multiplex PCR, and its TCRdb copy is limited to in-frame clones, with some not included. Of 85,000 to 90,000 clones listed, approximately 95% were seen once; the top ten hold roughly 1.7%. This sample is drawn from a study of T cell changes during pregnancy in multiple sclerosis. CDR3 length equals 14 residues. Germline assignment: CDR1 SGHDT and CDR2 YYEEEE. The TCR originated in a female donor in good health, enrolled as a control in a pregnancy study. The rearrangement links TRBV5-6 to TRBJ1-2; 7 bases agree with TRBD1. The specimen comprised peripheral blood, sampled after pregnancy. The CDR3 loop is CTSSLGDRVYGYTF. The CDR3, as DNA: TGTACCAGCAGCTTGGGTGACAGGGTCTATGGCTACACCTTC.